This TCR beta chain was captured by sequencing in a study of cytomegalovirus exposure and HLA in healthy donors. The CDR3 consists of 15 residues. CDR1 and CDR2 (germline): MDHEN, SYDVKM. V was shortened by 3 bases and J by 0 bases, with 9 bases between the two germline ends. PCR was performed using 60 Vbeta and 13 Jbeta primers. In the source study's methods: Later work found 65 million to 90 million unique TCR beta chains, with about 10 million shared. Clones were read by immunoSEQ multiplex PCR, and TCRdb kept only the in-frame ones, dropping some. Clonal size and the V and J genes are those of that table, whereas D and trimming came from the DNA. Of 100,000 to 150,000 clones listed, around 81% are singletons. The study's findings and limits: An analysis that came later showed most CMV-associated TCR beta chains appearing HLA-restricted.

As for this clone: Its antigen is unknown.

The rearrangement uses TRBV28 and TRBJ2-1; no firm D call. Sequenced input: PBMCs. This clonotype was obtained from a female donor in good health and CMV-seronegative. The CDR3 sequence: CASSLRLSSYNEQFF. The CDR3 DNA is TGTGCCAGCAGTTTGAGACTGAGCTCCTACAATGAGCAGTTCTTC. Looking up the rest from reference TRBV28 and TRBJ2-1 gives the full variable domain: DVKVTQSSRYLVKRTGEKVFLECVQDMDHENMFWYRQDPGLGLRLIYFSYDVKMKEKGDIPEGYSVSREKKERFSLILESASTNQTSMYLCASSLRLSSYNEQFFGPGTRLTVL.